The 9 T cell receptor beta chains listed next were all sequenced from one sample in a study of blood T cell repertoires in COVID-19. Sequencing was performed with immunoSEQ multiplex PCR; in TCRdb, only in-frame clones are kept and a portion is missing. The table lists 40,000 or so clones, approximately 83% of them singletons. The sample comprised peripheral blood. Every receptor here comes from a man aged 35 to 55 with active COVID-19.

A single count supports this clone. The chain combines TRBV18 with TRBJ1-1, with TRBD1 matching 9 bases. The germline gives CDR1 KGHSH, CDR2 LQKENI. The CDR3 runs to 15 residues. V gave up 6 bases and J gave up 1 base; unmatched junction bases: 6. The CDR3 is CASSSGGQGNTEAFF. The CDR3 nucleotides are TGTGCCAGCTCTTCAGGGGGACAGGGGAACACTGAAGCTTTCTTT.

The chain has TRBV24-1 and TRBJ1-5; D is unclear. This CDR3 is built from 14 residues. Germline CDR1 KGHDR, CDR2 SFDVKD. Trimming pared 4 bases from V and 7 bases from J, leaving 13 bases between. The CDR3 region has the DNA TGTGCCACCAGTGAGGGATGGGAGAGCCAGCCCCAGCATTTT. Translation gives CATSEGWESQPQHF.

V gene TRBV21-1 combines with J gene TRBJ1-3; the table's D call of TRBD1 was not tested on the DNA. TRBV21-1 is noted as a pseudogene. The CDR3 totals 15 residues. As DNA, the CDR3 is TGTGCCAGCAGCAAAGGGGGGCAGGGTGGAAACACCATATATTTT. Protein sequence: CASSKGGQGGNTIYF.

The rearrangement joins TRBV5-1 to TRBJ2-5; D call uncertain. Trimming stripped 0 bases from V and 1 base from J, with 10 bases between. Germline CDR1 SGHRS, CDR2 YFSETQ. The CDR3 is 15 residues long. Written as DNA, the CDR3 is TGCGCCAGCAGCTTGGTGGCGGAACTCCAAGAGACCCAGTACTTC. This encodes CASSLVAELQETQYF.

The chain carries TRBV10-1 and TRBJ1-1; D unresolved. The CDR3 runs to 11 residues. Between the trimmed V and J ends, which lost 10 bases and 1 base, there was a span of 7 bases. CDR1 is WNHNN and CDR2 is SYGVQD in the germline V gene (reference sequence). CDR3 loop: CATQQNTEAFF. CDR3 DNA: TGCGCCACACAGCAGAACACTGAAGCTTTCTTT.

The V and J genes are TRBV9 and TRBJ1-4; 9 positions match TRBD1. Germline CDR1 reads SGDLS; CDR2 reads YYNGEE. With 3 bases clipped from V and 8 bases from J, the junction kept 8 bases outside the gene matches. CDR3 length equals 15 residues. In nucleotides, the CDR3 is TGTGCCAGCAGCGAAGGGGACAGGGCCCGGGAAAAACTGTTTTTT. Residues: CASSEGDRAREKLFF.

This clone was recorded only once. The chain has TRBV5-4 and TRBJ1-1, with D uncertain. Germline-derived CDR1 and CDR2 are SGHNT and YYREEE (reference sequence). The CDR3 is 13 residues long. Deletions cut 2 bases from V and 4 bases from J, with 9 bases between. The CDR3 DNA is TGTGCCAGCAGCTTCCGGCCGGGCACTGAAGCTTTCTTT. The encoded protein is CASSFRPGTEAFF.

The rearrangement joins TRBV19 to TRBJ1-2; 10 positions agree with TRBD1. Trimming took 6 bases from V and 4 from J; bases not matched to a gene: 11. Germline V gene lookup returns CDR1 LNHDA and CDR2 SQIVND (reference sequence). This CDR3 has 16 residues. The CDR3 coding sequence is TGTGCCAGTAGCTCGCCGGGACAGGGGTTCACCTATGGCTACACCTTC. The encoded protein is CASSSPGQGFTYGYTF.

The V and J genes are TRBV28 and TRBJ2-5; possibly TRBD1 for D (6 bases). This CDR3 spans 15 amino acids. Germline CDR1 and CDR2: MDHEN and SYDVKM. Between the trimmed V and J ends, which lost 2 bases and 5 bases, there was a span of 15 bases. The DNA of the CDR3 is TGTGCCAGCAGTTTACCCCAAGGGGGACCCGAGACCCAGTACTTC. It encodes CASSLPQGGPETQYF.